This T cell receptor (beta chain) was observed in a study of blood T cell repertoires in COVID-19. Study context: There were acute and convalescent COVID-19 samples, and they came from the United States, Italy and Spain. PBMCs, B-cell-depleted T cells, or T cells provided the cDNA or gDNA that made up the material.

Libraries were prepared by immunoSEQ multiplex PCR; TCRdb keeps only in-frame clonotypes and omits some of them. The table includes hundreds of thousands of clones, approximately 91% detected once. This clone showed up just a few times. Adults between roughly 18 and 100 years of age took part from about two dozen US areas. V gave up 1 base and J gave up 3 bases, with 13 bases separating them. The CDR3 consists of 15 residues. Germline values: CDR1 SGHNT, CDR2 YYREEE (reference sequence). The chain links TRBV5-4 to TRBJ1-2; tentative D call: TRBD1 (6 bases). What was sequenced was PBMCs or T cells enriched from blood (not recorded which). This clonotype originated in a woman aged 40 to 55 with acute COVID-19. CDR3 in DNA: TGTGCCAGCAGCTTGAAGGGGGGGACCTACTATGGCTACACCTTC. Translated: CASSLKGGTYYGYTF.